This TCR beta chain was captured in a study of T cell repertoires in cytomegalovirus infection. Study information: Evidence of both CMV infection and a matching HLA type came from public TCR beta signatures. The study's findings and limits: CMV-specific HLA-C-restricted TCR beta clonotypes dominated the ex vivo response. Based on cumulative public TCR beta family frequency, carriers of CMV plus the relevant HLA were identified.

This clonotype came up a few times. Its target is unknown. One entry per CDR3 protein results from TCRdb running MiXCR on the reads. The table records about a million distinct CDR3 sequences, under 40% of them present only once. Germline V gene lookup returns CDR1 SEHNR and CDR2 FQNEAQ (reference sequence). V was trimmed by 6 bases and J by 0 bases, leaving 15 bases between them. The CDR3 runs to 16 residues. This rearrangement joins TRBV7-9 to TRBJ1-5; tentative D call: TRBD1 (5 bases). The receptor was isolated from a human donor in good health (CMV status not recorded). Some clones in this sample may be carry-over from other donors' samples. Sequenced here: cultured CD8+ T cells from PBMCs, sampled from culture after CMV antigen stimulation. This CDR3 reads CASSGWGPPSNQPQHF. The CDR3 coding sequence is TGTGCCAGCAGTGGATGGGGACCCCCTAGCAATCAGCCCCAGCATTTT.